This record covers a single T cell receptor (beta chain). The data were obtained in a study of OX40 agonist ivuxolimab in advanced cancers. Sequencing was performed with immunoSEQ multiplex PCR; in TCRdb, only in-frame clones are kept and a portion is missing. The profile shows about 45,000 clones, more than 75% of them singletons. This CDR3 spans 15 amino acids. The germline V gene has CDR1 MNHEY and CDR2 SMNVEV (reference sequence). V trimming: 5 bases; J trimming: 6 bases; junction bases outside the gene matches: 8. The sequenced sample was CD4+ or CD8+ T cells sorted from blood, obtained in a trial of the OX40 agonist ivuxolimab. The source is an adult with an advanced solid tumor such as melanoma, head and neck, liver or kidney cancer. The V call is TRBV27, the J call TRBJ2-3; 10 nucleotides align to TRBD2. The CDR3 protein is CASSALAGLRDTQYF. The CDR3 DNA follows: TGTGCCAGCAGTGCACTAGCGGGATTAAGGGATACGCAGTATTTT.